Listed below are T cell receptor beta chains from one sample, sequenced in a study of CD4+ T cells in melanoma. The repertoire was sequenced with immunoSEQ multiplex PCR; TCRdb's copy has only in-frame clones and lacks some. Of about 15,000 clones in the sample, approximately 88% were seen once. Sequenced: cells from a culture (not recorded whether cultured in vitro). Receptors were obtained from a human donor with melanoma. The CDR3 runs from the conserved cysteine through the conserved F or W. The D gene is left open where the match is weak. Not every row has a clone size; where given, it reads once, few, many or a size class.

cdr3_nt: TGTGCCAGCAGCTTAAGCGCAGATACGCAGTATTTT
cdr3_aa: CASSLSADTQYF
d_call: .
v_call: TRBV7-2
clone_size: .
j_call: TRBJ2-3

cdr3_nt: TGTGCCAGTAGAGGGACAGGGGAAGTTACTGAAGCTTTCTTT
cdr3_aa: CASRGTGEVTEAFF
d_call: TRBD1
v_call: TRBV19
clone_size: .
j_call: TRBJ1-1

cdr3_nt: TGCAGCGTTGAAGATCTGTCTACAGGGATCTATGGCTACACCTTC
cdr3_aa: CSVEDLSTGIYGYTF
d_call: .
v_call: TRBV29-1
clone_size: once
j_call: TRBJ1-2

cdr3_nt: TGTGCCAGCAGCTTAGGTCGGGTCAATGAGCAGTTCTTC
cdr3_aa: CASSLGRVNEQFF
d_call: .
v_call: TRBV7-8
clone_size: .
j_call: TRBJ2-1

cdr3_nt: TGTGCCATCAGTGACCTGACAGGGGGCTACGAGCAGTACTTC
cdr3_aa: CAISDLTGGYEQYF
d_call: TRBD1
v_call: TRBV10-3
clone_size: few
j_call: TRBJ2-7

cdr3_nt: TGTGCCACCAGCAGAGAGAAGACTAGCGGGGCAGAGACCCAGTACTTC
cdr3_aa: CATSREKTSGAETQYF
d_call: TRBD2
v_call: TRBV15
clone_size: .
j_call: TRBJ2-5

cdr3_nt: TGTGCCAGCAGCCAAGGCGGGAAGCGTACCTACGAGCAGTACTTC
cdr3_aa: CASSQGGKRTYEQYF
d_call: .
v_call: TRBV11-2
clone_size: .
j_call: TRBJ2-7

cdr3_nt: TGTGCCAGCAGCCAAGGGGGCCGGACAGGGAGGTACGAGCAGTACTTC
cdr3_aa: CASSQGGRTGRYEQYF
d_call: TRBD1
v_call: TRBV16
clone_size: once
j_call: TRBJ2-7

cdr3_nt: TGCGCCAGCAGCCCTACCGGGACAGGGGGTAGAGATACGCAGTATTTT
cdr3_aa: CASSPTGTGGRDTQYF
d_call: TRBD1
v_call: TRBV5-1
clone_size: .
j_call: TRBJ2-3

cdr3_nt: TGTGCCAGCTCACCGAGCGACAGGGGCACAGATACGCAGTATTTT
cdr3_aa: CASSPSDRGTDTQYF
d_call: TRBD1
v_call: TRBV18
clone_size: .
j_call: TRBJ2-3

cdr3_nt: TGCGCCAGCAGCTTGTTAGGGCCGGGGGACACTGAAGCTTTCTTT
cdr3_aa: CASSLLGPGDTEAFF
d_call: .
v_call: TRBV5-1
clone_size: .
j_call: TRBJ1-1

cdr3_nt: TGCACCAGCAGCCAAGAATGGGACAGCCAAAAGAGCGGAAAACTGTTTTTT
cdr3_aa: CTSSQEWDSQKSGKLFF
d_call: .
v_call: TRBV1
clone_size: once
j_call: TRBJ1-4

cdr3_nt: TGTGCCAGCAGTCACCGGGACGATCCTTACGAGCAGTACTTC
cdr3_aa: CASSHRDDPYEQYF
d_call: .
v_call: TRBV11-1
clone_size: once
j_call: TRBJ2-7

cdr3_nt: TGTGCCTCAGCGGTAACAGGTCAACAGCCCCAGCATTTT
cdr3_aa: CASAVTGQQPQHF
d_call: .
v_call: TRBV6-1
clone_size: .
j_call: TRBJ1-5

cdr3_nt: TGCGCCAGCGCACTCGAGGTGAACACTGAAGCTTTCTTT
cdr3_aa: CASALEVNTEAFF
d_call: .
v_call: TRBV5-1
clone_size: .
j_call: TRBJ1-1

cdr3_nt: TGTGCCAGCAGTCGACTAGCGGGGCCCAATGAGCAGTTCTTC
cdr3_aa: CASSRLAGPNEQFF
d_call: TRBD2
v_call: TRBV6-5
clone_size: .
j_call: TRBJ2-1

cdr3_nt: TGCGCCAGCAGCTTGGAGCTGGCAGGGGGACAAGAGACCCAGTACTTC
cdr3_aa: CASSLELAGGQETQYF
d_call: TRBD1
v_call: TRBV5-1
clone_size: .
j_call: TRBJ2-5

cdr3_nt: TGTGCCAGTAGTATGGTTCGCCTAGCGGTGGCACCGATTAGCACAGATACGCAGTATTTT
cdr3_aa: CASSMVRLAVAPISTDTQYF
d_call: TRBD2
v_call: TRBV19
clone_size: .
j_call: TRBJ2-3

cdr3_nt: TGTGCCAGCAGCGGTATATACGCGCTAGGCGGGGGGAGGTCAGATACGCAGTATTTT
cdr3_aa: CASSGIYALGGGRSDTQYF
d_call: TRBD2
v_call: TRBV13
clone_size: .
j_call: TRBJ2-3

cdr3_nt: TGTGCCAGCAGTAAGGGAGGGACAGGGAACTATGGCTACACCTTC
cdr3_aa: CASSKGGTGNYGYTF
d_call: TRBD1
v_call: TRBV7-9
clone_size: once
j_call: TRBJ1-2

cdr3_nt: TGCAGCGTCGAACCTCCCAGCACAGATACGCAGTATTTT
cdr3_aa: CSVEPPSTDTQYF
d_call: .
v_call: TRBV29-1
clone_size: few
j_call: TRBJ2-3

cdr3_nt: TGTGCCAGCTCACCGTCCCAGGGAAATGGCTACACCTTC
cdr3_aa: CASSPSQGNGYTF
d_call: .
v_call: TRBV18
clone_size: .
j_call: TRBJ1-2

cdr3_nt: TGTGCCAGCAGCCGCGGGCTAGCGGGGGTCTATGACGAGCAGTACTTC
cdr3_aa: CASSRGLAGVYDEQYF
d_call: TRBD2
v_call: TRBV7-8
clone_size: .
j_call: TRBJ2-7

cdr3_nt: TGTGCCAGCAGTTACTCTGGGGCCAACGTCCTGACTTTC
cdr3_aa: CASSYSGANVLTF
d_call: .
v_call: TRBV6-5
clone_size: .
j_call: TRBJ2-6

cdr3_nt: TGTGCCAGCAGCTTAGGGGGGCTGGGCTACACCTTC
cdr3_aa: CASSLGGLGYTF
d_call: .
v_call: TRBV11-2
clone_size: .
j_call: TRBJ1-2

cdr3_nt: TGTGCCAGCAGCGCGGGACCGCTCGGGTACGAGCAGTACTTC
cdr3_aa: CASSAGPLGYEQYF
d_call: .
v_call: TRBV5-6
clone_size: .
j_call: TRBJ2-7

cdr3_nt: TGTGCCAGCAGCCTAACAGGGGGCAGCAATCAGCCCCAGCATTTT
cdr3_aa: CASSLTGGSNQPQHF
d_call: TRBD1
v_call: TRBV6-6
clone_size: .
j_call: TRBJ1-5

cdr3_nt: TGTGCCAGCAGTCGACAGGGGCGAGCTAACTATGGCTACACCTTC
cdr3_aa: CASSRQGRANYGYTF
d_call: TRBD1
v_call: TRBV6-5
clone_size: .
j_call: TRBJ1-2

cdr3_nt: TGTGCCAGCAGTGAACGACAGCCCTACGAGCAGTACTTC
cdr3_aa: CASSERQPYEQYF
d_call: .
v_call: TRBV6-1
clone_size: .
j_call: TRBJ2-7

cdr3_nt: TGTGCCAGCAGTGCCTTAGCGGGACTCCAAGAGACCCAGTACTTC
cdr3_aa: CASSALAGLQETQYF
d_call: TRBD2
v_call: TRBV6-5
clone_size: .
j_call: TRBJ2-5

cdr3_nt: TGTGCCAGCAGTGAAACGGGTTGGACAGGGCTTATCTATGGCTACACCTTC
cdr3_aa: CASSETGWTGLIYGYTF
d_call: TRBD1
v_call: TRBV2
clone_size: .
j_call: TRBJ1-2

cdr3_nt: TGTGCCAGCAGCTCCCGCTCACAGACAGGGGGTATCGGTGGCTACACCTTC
cdr3_aa: CASSSRSQTGGIGGYTF
d_call: TRBD1
v_call: TRBV5-4
clone_size: once
j_call: TRBJ1-2

cdr3_nt: TGTGCCAGCAGCCTGGGTCAGAACACTGAAGCTTTCTTT
cdr3_aa: CASSLGQNTEAFF
d_call: .
v_call: TRBV2
clone_size: .
j_call: TRBJ1-1

cdr3_nt: TGTGCCAGCCAAGGAGGGGTGGGCACCGGGGAGCTGTTTTTT
cdr3_aa: CASQGGVGTGELFF
d_call: .
v_call: TRBV6-6
clone_size: few
j_call: TRBJ2-2

cdr3_nt: TGTGCCTGGAGGGAGGGCGTTCATCGAACAGGGAATCCGCCCTACGAGCAGTACTTC
cdr3_aa: CAWREGVHRTGNPPYEQYF
d_call: .
v_call: TRBV30
clone_size: once
j_call: TRBJ2-7

cdr3_nt: TGTGCCAGCAGCCCGACCGGGGCTTCGAACACCGGGGAGCTGTTTTTT
cdr3_aa: CASSPTGASNTGELFF
d_call: .
v_call: TRBV9
clone_size: .
j_call: TRBJ2-2

cdr3_nt: TGTGCCAGCAGCTCGCTACAGGGCGCCACCTACGAGCAGTACTTC
cdr3_aa: CASSSLQGATYEQYF
d_call: .
v_call: TRBV7-6
clone_size: once
j_call: TRBJ2-7